What follows are 24 T cell receptor beta chains derived from one specimen sequenced in a study of shared T cell receptors in the human thymus. The data were produced by immunoSEQ multiplex PCR, yet TCRdb's version contains in-frame clones alone and is incomplete. This table holds more than 550,000 clones, 70% to 90% found once. This sample also belongs to another study, concerning human thymus T cells.

The source material was thymocytes. The receptor set was obtained from a girl less than two years old with a congenital heart defect.

This clone was seen just once. The CDR3 DNA follows: TGTGCCAGCAGCTCTCCGCGATACCGGGACAACTCTGAAGCTTTCTTT. Its translation: CASSSPRYRDNSEAFF. The chain joins TRBV7-9 to TRBJ1-1, with D tentatively TRBD1 (6 bases). The length of the CDR3 is 16 residues. Germline CDR1 SEHNR, CDR2 FQNEAQ (reference sequence). The germline V and J ends were trimmed by 4 bases and 6 bases, with 21 bases remaining between them. Full variable domain (missing parts from reference TRBV7-9 and TRBJ1-1): DTGVSQNPRHKITKRGQNVTFRCDPISEHNRLYWYRQTLGQGPEFLTYFQNEAQLEKSRLLSDRFSAERPKGSFSTLEIQRTEQGDSAMYLCASSSPRYRDNSEAFFGQGTRLTVV.

A single count supports this clone. This chain links TRBV27 with TRBJ1-2; D is unclear. CDR3 length equals 15 residues. Germline assignment: CDR1 MNHEY and CDR2 SMNVEV (reference sequence). V was clipped by 5 bases and J by 0 bases, with 13 bases between them. The DNA of the CDR3 is TGTGCCAGCAGTCCCCGACACAAAGCTAACTATGGCTACACCTTC. This codes for CASSPRHKANYGYTF.

This chain links TRBV7-9 with TRBJ1-2; TRBD1 matches at 9 bases. Germline V gene lookup returns CDR1 SEHNR and CDR2 FQNEAQ (reference sequence). V trimming: 2 bases; J trimming: 3 bases; junction bases outside the gene matches: 4. The CDR3 is 15 residues long. CDR3 amino acids: CASSLNRDRDYGYTF. In nucleotides, the CDR3 is TGTGCCAGCAGCTTAAACCGGGACAGGGACTATGGCTACACCTTC.

This chain links TRBV7-2 with TRBJ1-1; the match to TRBD1 covers 7 bases. CDR1 and CDR2 (germline): SGHTA, FQGNSA. The V gene end was trimmed by 0 bases and the J gene end by 11 bases; junction bases not matched to a gene: 3. The length of the CDR3 is 12 residues. This CDR3 is CASSLAQGWAFF. The CDR3 nucleotides are TGTGCCAGCAGCTTAGCACAGGGGTGGGCTTTCTTT. The full variable domain, its missing parts supplied by reference TRBV7-2 and TRBJ1-1, is GAGVSQSPSNKVTEKGKDVELRCDPISGHTALYWYRQSLGQGLEFLIYFQGNSAPDKSGLPSDRFSAERTGGSVSTLTIQRTQQEDSAVYLCASSLAQGWAFFGQGTRLTVV.

The J gene is TRBJ1-1, the V gene TRBV11-2; the D is unclear. V lost 3 bases and J lost 6, with 8 bases in between. The germline V gene encodes CDR1 SGHAT and CDR2 FQNNGV. The CDR3 is 12 amino acids. The CDR3 sequence: CASSFDTSEAFF. In DNA form, the CDR3 reads TGTGCCAGCAGCTTCGACACTTCTGAAGCTTTCTTT.

This chain connects TRBV4-3 to TRBJ1-1, with a tentative D call TRBD1 (6 bases). The CDR3 extends over 13 amino acids. Per the germline V gene, CDR1 is LGHNA and CDR2 is YSLEER. Trimming left V 4 bases short and J 7 bases short, with 13 bases between. CDR3 amino acids: CASSPQGFSEAFF. CDR3 in DNA: TGCGCCAGCAGCCCCCAGGGGTTCAGTGAAGCTTTCTTT.

This clone came up once. The genes are TRBV15 and TRBJ1-5; D call uncertain. Between the trimmed V and J ends, which lost 3 bases and 4 bases, there was a span of 7 bases. The germline V gene has CDR1 LNHNV and CDR2 YYDKDF (reference sequence). The CDR3 is 13 amino acids. The CDR3 DNA is TGTGCCACCAGCAGCAGATTAAATCAGCCCCAGCATTTT. Residues: CATSSRLNQPQHF.

The rearrangement uses TRBV28 and TRBJ1-2, with D uncertain. Per the germline V gene, CDR1 is MDHEN and CDR2 is SYDVKM. The germline V and J ends were trimmed by 3 bases and 6 bases, with 5 bases remaining between them. CDR3 length: 11 residues. The CDR3 here is CASSFLNGYTF. The CDR3 bases are TGTGCCAGCAGTTTTTTAAATGGCTACACCTTC.

This clone was observed a few times. The chain has TRBV2 and TRBJ2-5; a possible D gene is TRBD2 (6 bases). The CDR3 has 13 residues. Looked up from germline, CDR1 is SNHLY and CDR2 is FYNNEI. V lost 6 bases and J lost 3, with 11 bases in between. The CDR3 loop reads CASRLWGEETQYF. The CDR3 DNA reads TGTGCCAGCAGACTATGGGGGGAAGAGACCCAGTACTTC.

The chain is built from TRBV14 and TRBJ2-7; 11 nucleotides line up with TRBD2. Trimming took 4 bases from V and 0 from J; bases not matched to a gene: 5. CDR1 is SGHDN, CDR2 FVKESK, per germline. The CDR3 totals 16 residues. The CDR3 sequence: CASSPPTSGDSYEQYF. The CDR3 bases are TGTGCCAGCAGCCCCCCGACTAGCGGGGACTCCTACGAGCAGTACTTC.

This clone occurred once. This sequence joins TRBV6-1 and TRBJ1-4, with D perhaps matching TRBD1 (6 bases). V lost 0 bases and J lost 7, with 27 bases in between. The CDR3 runs to 20 residues. The germline V gene encodes CDR1 MNHNS and CDR2 SASEGT. The CDR3 coding sequence is TGTGCCAGCAGTGAAGCTGGGGGCAGAAAGAGGGCCTCAAAGGGTGAAAAACTGTTTTTT. Translating it yields CASSEAGGRKRASKGEKLFF.

With regard to this clone: One junction end does not reproduce the germline sequence, and a read error may be involved. The chain recombines TRBV5-4 with TRBJ2-3; D might be TRBD1 (6 bases). Germline V CDR1 and CDR2: SGHNT, YYREEE (reference sequence). The CDR3 runs to 11 residues. CDR3 DNA: TGTGCCAGCAGCAACCGGGACACCGCACATTTT. Amino acids: CASSNRDTAHF.

The rearrangement joins TRBV28 to TRBJ1-2, with unresolved D. The CDR3 consists of 13 residues. Trimming cost V 5 bases and J 7 bases, with 14 bases left between them. The V gene's germline CDR1 is MDHEN and CDR2 SYDVKM. CDR3 sequence: CASSGEWAPGYTF. CDR3 nucleotides: TGTGCCAGCAGTGGTGAATGGGCCCCTGGCTACACCTTC.

The chain couples TRBV28 to TRBJ2-7, with no clear D. Trimming removed 9 bases at V and 0 bases at J, with 12 bases between. There are 13 residues in the CDR3. CDR1 and CDR2 from the germline V gene are MDHEN and SYDVKM. The CDR3 DNA follows: TGTGCCAGTCTAGGCGCGGACTCCTACGAGCAGTACTTC. Translated: CASLGADSYEQYF.

Details on this clone: At one boundary the junction diverges from the germline segment, which might be a read error. This rearrangement joins TRBV11-2 to TRBJ2-1; tentatively, D is TRBD2 (5 bases). Per the germline V gene, CDR1 is SGHAT and CDR2 is FQNNGV. The CDR3 loop spans 14 amino acids. Here the CDR3 reads CASSPAGSHNEQFF. The CDR3 DNA is TGTGCCAGCAGCCCTGCGGGCTCCCACAATGAGCAGTTCTTC. The full variable domain, rest sourced from reference TRBV11-2 and TRBJ2-1, is EAGVAQSPRYKIIEKRQSVAFWCNPISGHATLYWYQQILGQGPKLLIQFQNNGVVDDSQLPKDRFSAERLKGVDSTLKIQPAKLEDSAVYLCASSPAGSHNEQFFGPGTRLTVL.

This clone was recorded a few times. The chain recombines TRBV7-9 with TRBJ1-4; perhaps TRBD1 as D (6 bases). Germline V gene sequence: CDR1 SEHNR, CDR2 FQNEAQ (reference sequence). V lost 1 base and J lost 5, with 17 bases in between. The CDR3 totals 17 residues. CDR3 in amino acids: CASSLVLLGARNEKLFF. The DNA of the CDR3 is TGTGCCAGCAGCTTAGTTCTTTTGGGGGCGCGCAATGAAAAACTGTTTTTT.

The chain joins TRBV19 to TRBJ1-2; TRBD1 matches 7 bases. This CDR3 contains 13 residues. V lost 8 bases to trimming and J lost 8 bases; unmatched junction nucleotides: 11. Germline values: CDR1 LNHDA, CDR2 SQIVND (reference sequence). CDR3 region: CASRSQGKLGYTF. For the CDR3, the DNA is TGTGCCAGTCGTTCACAGGGGAAATTGGGCTACACCTTC.

J is TRBJ1-2 and V is TRBV7-4; D remains ambiguous. The V end was cut by 1 base, the J end by 5 bases, with 20 bases between. The CDR3 spans 17 residues. The V gene's germline CDR1 is SGHVT and CDR2 SQSDAQ. The CDR3: CASSLGEPPILLYGYTF. CDR3 coding DNA: TGTGCCAGCAGCTTAGGTGAACCGCCAATTCTACTATATGGCTACACCTTC.

The chain has TRBV15 and TRBJ2-7; D perhaps matches TRBD1 (6 bases). The V end lost 5 bases, the J end lost 7 bases, and 36 bases lay between the germline ends. This CDR3 comprises 20 residues. Germline assignment: CDR1 LNHNV and CDR2 YYDKDF (reference sequence). CDR3 region: CATSWDTYGVGPTSVGEQYF. The DNA of the CDR3 is TGTGCCACCAGCTGGGACACGTACGGAGTAGGACCTACGAGTGTTGGAGAGCAGTACTTC.

The J gene is TRBJ1-4, the V gene TRBV6-1, with 7 nucleotides matching TRBD1. Germline CDR1 MNHNS, CDR2 SASEGT. Unmatched junction bases numbered 0, after V lost 2 bases and J lost 3 bases. This CDR3 is 14 amino acids long. This CDR3 is CASSETGANEKLFF. In nucleotides, the CDR3 is TGTGCCAGCAGTGAAACAGGGGCTAATGAAAAACTGTTTTTT.

The chain has TRBV28 and TRBJ1-2, with 8 bases aligning to TRBD1. Trimming took 5 bases from V and 5 from J; bases not matched to a gene: 4. CDR1 MDHEN and CDR2 SYDVKM come from the germline V gene. This CDR3 region has 13 residues. The CDR3 sequence is CASSIQGAYGYTF. The CDR3 region has the DNA TGTGCCAGCAGTATCCAGGGGGCATATGGCTACACCTTC.

The rearrangement uses TRBV14 and TRBJ1-1; D is unresolved. Trimming cost V 1 base and J 4 bases, with 10 bases left between them. This CDR3 spans 14 amino acids. Per germline, CDR1 SGHDN and CDR2 FVKESK. The CDR3 is CASSQVIGVTEAFF. The CDR3 DNA follows: TGTGCCAGCAGCCAAGTCATCGGGGTCACTGAAGCTTTCTTT.

The rearrangement links TRBV5-1 to TRBJ1-4, with 7 bases matching TRBD1. The CDR3 extends over 15 amino acids. Trimming took 0 bases from V and 8 from J; bases not matched to a gene: 7. CDR1 is SGHRS, CDR2 YFSETQ, per germline. The CDR3 DNA reads TGCGCCAGCAGCTTGGAAGAAACAGGGGACGAAAAACTGTTTTTT. Translating it yields CASSLEETGDEKLFF.

The chain joins TRBV29-1 to TRBJ1-1; possible D gene TRBD1, 6 bases. V was shortened by 6 bases and J by 10 bases, with 15 bases between the two germline ends. The CDR3 totals 11 residues. CDR1 is SQVTM and CDR2 is ANQGSEA in the germline V gene. The CDR3 DNA reads TGCAGCGTCCTGAGCCAGGGGCGAGCTTTCTTT. This translates into CSVLSQGRAFF.